This T cell receptor beta chain was obtained from a study of regulatory T cells in long-lasting Graves disease. Turning to the study itself: Recently diagnosed Graves' patients had received antithyroid drugs for under 3 months.

iRepertoire HTBI primers and Arm-PCR of CDR3 regions built TCR beta libraries. MiXCR, run by TCRdb on the multiplex PCR reads, gives a single entry per CDR3 protein. Of approximately 540,000 distinct CDR3 sequences in the sample, around 13% are singletons; the top ten hold roughly 8.9%. This CDR3 region has 16 residues. The V and J ends lost 5 bases and 0 bases respectively, with 14 bases between them. Germline-derived CDR1 and CDR2 are MGHRA and YSYEKL. Notes on the study in general: Persistent disease was associated with favored TRBV28 usage and with favored use of TRBJ1-2 and TRBJ2-5.

Regarding this clonotype: What it binds is not known.

The time point: newly diagnosed GD, antithyroid drugs for less than 3 months. PBMCs were the source of the RNA used for TCR sequencing. Diagnosis followed American Thyroid Association guidelines for Graves' disease. These data also formed part of another study, on T cells in Graves' hyperthyroidism and ophthalmopathy. In that study: Uncontrolled infections, other autoimmune diseases, pregnancy or lactation led to exclusion of patients.

The chain uses TRBV4-1 and TRBJ1-3; no reliable D call. This TCR was sampled from a woman in her twenties or thirties with Graves disease. This sample comprised peripheral blood mononuclear cells (PBMCs), obtained at new diagnosis, from a patient treated with antithyroid drugs. The CDR3 region is CASSLRTVLSGNTIYF. CDR3 DNA: TGCGCCAGCAGCTTGCGAACGGTCCTCTCTGGAAACACCATATATTTT.